A single sample gave rise to the 5 T cell receptor beta chains below, sequenced in a study of blood T cell repertoires in COVID-19. Assay: immunoSEQ multiplex PCR; the TCRdb copy retains only in-frame clones and omits some. The sample shows approximately 300,000 clones, more than 80% of them seen only once. Sequencing was performed on peripheral blood. The origin of the receptors is a young man who had recovered from COVID-19.

The rearrangement joins TRBV7-9 to TRBJ1-1, with a tentative D call TRBD1 (6 bases). Germline CDR1 reads SEHNR; CDR2 reads FQNEAQ (reference sequence). This CDR3 region has 15 residues. Trimming took 3 bases from V and 3 from J, leaving 14 bases between them. CDR3 region: CASSFHEQGDTEAFF. In DNA form, the CDR3 reads TGTGCCAGCAGCTTTCATGAACAGGGAGACACTGAAGCTTTCTTT.

The chain links TRBV6-5 to TRBJ2-1, with 11 nucleotides matching TRBD2. The CDR3 sequence is 14 residues long. The germline V gene has CDR1 MNHEY and CDR2 SVGAGI. The V gene end was trimmed by 5 bases and the J gene end by 10 bases; junction bases not matched to a gene: 7. The CDR3: CASSPTSGGQEQFF. The CDR3 nucleotides read TGTGCCAGCAGTCCCACTAGCGGGGGCCAGGAGCAGTTCTTC.

This rearrangement joins TRBV19 to TRBJ2-1, with 7 bases identical to TRBD2. This CDR3 is built from 15 residues. The V gene end was trimmed by 6 bases and the J gene end by 1 base; junction bases not matched to a gene: 6. Germline CDR1 reads LNHDA; CDR2 reads SQIVND (reference sequence). This CDR3 reads CASSLGGSSYNEQFF. CDR3 in DNA: TGTGCCAGTAGCTTAGGCGGGAGTTCCTACAATGAGCAGTTCTTC. Filled out from reference TRBV19 and TRBJ2-1, the complete variable domain reads DGGITQSPKYLFRKEGQNVTLSCEQNLNHDAMYWYRQDPGQGLRLIYYSQIVNDFQKGDIAEGYSVSREKKESFPLTVTSAQKNPTAFYLCASSLGGSSYNEQFFGPGTRLTVL.

The rearrangement joins TRBV11-2 to TRBJ2-1, with 8 nucleotides matching TRBD1. The trim removed 1 base at V and 6 bases at J, leaving 2 bases unmatched. This CDR3 comprises 14 residues. The germline V gene encodes CDR1 SGHAT and CDR2 FQNNGV. CDR3: CASSLGGTGNEQFF. In nucleotides, the CDR3 is TGTGCCAGCAGCTTAGGTGGGACAGGCAATGAGCAGTTCTTC.

The CDR3: CASSMTSEGRLDTQYF. CDR3 bases: TGTGCCAGCAGCATGACTAGCGAAGGGAGGCTCGATACGCAGTATTTT. This chain uses TRBV5-4 with TRBJ2-3; 8 bases map to TRBD2. This CDR3 is built from 16 residues. Germline CDR1 is SGHNT and CDR2 is YYREEE (reference sequence). With V trimmed by 4 bases and J by 6 bases, 13 bases remained unmatched.